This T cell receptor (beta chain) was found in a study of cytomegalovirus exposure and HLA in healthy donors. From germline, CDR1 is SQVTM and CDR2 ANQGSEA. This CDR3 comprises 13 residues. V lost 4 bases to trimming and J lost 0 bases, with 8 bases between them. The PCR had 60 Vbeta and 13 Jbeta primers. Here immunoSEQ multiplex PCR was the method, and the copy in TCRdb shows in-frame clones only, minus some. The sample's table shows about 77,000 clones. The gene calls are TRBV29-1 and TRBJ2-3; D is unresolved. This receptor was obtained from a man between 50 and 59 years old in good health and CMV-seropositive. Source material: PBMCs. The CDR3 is CSVGARSTDTQYF. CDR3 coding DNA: TGCAGCGTTGGAGCCCGTAGCACAGATACGCAGTATTTT.